This TCR beta chain was sequenced in a study of CD8 T cells in ankylosing spondylitis. CDR3 length: 14 residues. Germline CDR1 SGHRS, CDR2 YFSETQ. The V end was cut by 0 bases, the J end by 7 bases, with 13 bases between. MiXCR, applied by TCRdb to the 5' RACE reads, yields one record per CDR3 protein. The sample records around 150,000 distinct CDR3 sequences, 25% to 35% being singletons. Study results and caveats: Some motif variants were previously reported in reactive arthritis synovial fluid and blood. Disease-linked clones proved CD8+ and comparatively uncommon in peripheral blood.

This clonotype has more than one count but fewer than ten. Antigen unknown. Sequencing used synovial fluid, either unsorted or a sorted T cell fraction (not recorded which). The V and J genes are TRBV5-1 and TRBJ1-1, with D uncertain. This receptor was taken from a male donor with ankylosing spondylitis. Written as DNA, the CDR3 is TGCGCCAGCAGCTTGGGAGGGAGGCGTGGTGAAGCTTTCTTT. Translating gives CASSLGGRRGEAFF.